This T cell receptor beta chain was captured in a study of tumor T cells in aggressive B-cell lymphoma. Data came from immunoSEQ multiplex PCR; TCRdb stores just in-frame clones and leaves some out. The profile shows 5,500 to 7,500 clones, 88% of them singletons. From germline, CDR1 is GTSNPN and CDR2 SVGIG (reference sequence). The V and J ends lost 2 bases and 6 bases, in that order; junction bases with no gene match: 3. This CDR3 has 13 amino acids. The chain links TRBV30 to TRBJ1-2, with 10 bases lining up with TRBD1. This TCR came from an adult with diffuse large B cell lymphoma. Some clones in this sample may be carry-over from other donors' samples. Sequencing was carried out using tumor tissue. The CDR3 bases are TGTGCCTGGAGTCGACAGGGGGCCCATGGCTACACCTTC. This encodes CAWSRQGAHGYTF.